Sequencing of this T cell receptor (beta chain) was carried out in a study of B cell selection in AIRE deficiency. Whole-study results and caveats: In TCRBV usage, CDR3 length and diversity, patient Tconv and Treg cells matched healthy donors. Shared Treg sequences had shorter CDR3s, biased toward rearrangements with few non-templated insertions. Approximately 32% of healthy-donor shared Treg TCRbeta sequences appeared in patient Tconv cells.

As to this clone: Its specificity is unknown.

Authors' analysis steps: Patients' conventional T cells yielded roughly 9.9x10^4 distinct TCRbeta sequences; donors' under 1.5x10^5. The data were produced by immunoSEQ multiplex PCR, yet TCRdb's version contains in-frame clones alone and is incomplete. V, J and clone size reflect that table, while D and trimming were determined from the DNA. Here the sample spans some 25,000 clones, roughly 96% being singletons. The CDR3 spans 17 residues. Trimming took 6 bases from V and 2 from J; bases not matched to a gene: 11. Germline V CDR1 and CDR2: MDHEN, SYDVKM. Conventional CD4 T cells were sorted as CD4+CD127+ cells.

This chain links TRBV28 with TRBJ2-1; 9 positions match TRBD2. This sequence originates from a human donor in good health. What was sequenced was CD4+CD127+ conventional T cells sorted from PBMCs. CDR3: CASRLSGSSLPYNEQFF. The DNA of the CDR3 is TGTGCCAGCAGGCTTAGCGGGAGTAGCCTCCCCTACAATGAGCAGTTCTTC.